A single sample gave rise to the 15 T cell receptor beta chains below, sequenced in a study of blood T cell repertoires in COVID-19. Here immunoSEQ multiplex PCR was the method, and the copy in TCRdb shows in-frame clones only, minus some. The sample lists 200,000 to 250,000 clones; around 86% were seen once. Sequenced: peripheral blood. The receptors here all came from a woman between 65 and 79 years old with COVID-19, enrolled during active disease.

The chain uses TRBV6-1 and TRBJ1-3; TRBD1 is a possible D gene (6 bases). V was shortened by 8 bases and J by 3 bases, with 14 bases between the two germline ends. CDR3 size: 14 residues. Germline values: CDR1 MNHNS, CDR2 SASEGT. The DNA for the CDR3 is TGTGCCAGCGGGGGCGGAGTGGATGGAAACACCATATATTTT. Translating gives CASGGGVDGNTIYF.

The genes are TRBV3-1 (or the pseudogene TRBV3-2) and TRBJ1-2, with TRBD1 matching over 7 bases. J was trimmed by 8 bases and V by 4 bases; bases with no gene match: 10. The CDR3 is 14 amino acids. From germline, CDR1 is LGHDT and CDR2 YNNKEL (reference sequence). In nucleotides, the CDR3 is TGTGCCAGCAGCCGGGCCCGCGACAGGGACGGCTACACCTTC. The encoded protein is CASSRARDRDGYTF.

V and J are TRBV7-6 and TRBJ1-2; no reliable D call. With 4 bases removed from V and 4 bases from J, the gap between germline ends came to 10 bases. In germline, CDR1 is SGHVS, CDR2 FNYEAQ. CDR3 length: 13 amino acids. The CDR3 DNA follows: TGTGCCAGCAGCTCCCTAGTTGGCTATGGCTACACCTTC. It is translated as CASSSLVGYGYTF.

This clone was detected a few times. The CDR3 DNA is TGTGCCAGCTCACCAGGAGCGGGAGTCTCCGAGCAGTACTTC. Translating it yields CASSPGAGVSEQYF. The rearrangement links TRBV18 to TRBJ2-7, with 8 nucleotides matching TRBD2. CDR1 is KGHSH and CDR2 is LQKENI in the germline V gene. CDR3 size: 14 residues. V trimming: 2 bases; J trimming: 6 bases; junction bases outside the gene matches: 6.

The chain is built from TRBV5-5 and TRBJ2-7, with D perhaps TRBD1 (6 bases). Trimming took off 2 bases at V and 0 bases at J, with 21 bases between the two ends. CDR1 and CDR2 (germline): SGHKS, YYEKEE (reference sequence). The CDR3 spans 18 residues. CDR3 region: CASSFIPDFQGFSYEQYF. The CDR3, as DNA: TGTGCCAGCAGCTTCATTCCCGACTTTCAGGGGTTCTCCTACGAGCAGTACTTC.

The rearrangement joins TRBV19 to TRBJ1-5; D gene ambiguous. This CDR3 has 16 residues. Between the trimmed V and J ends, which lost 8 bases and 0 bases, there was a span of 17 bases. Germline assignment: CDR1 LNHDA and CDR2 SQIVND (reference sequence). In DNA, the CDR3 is TGTGCCAGTGCACACATCACAGATTTTAGCAATCAGCCCCAGCATTTT. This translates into CASAHITDFSNQPQHF.

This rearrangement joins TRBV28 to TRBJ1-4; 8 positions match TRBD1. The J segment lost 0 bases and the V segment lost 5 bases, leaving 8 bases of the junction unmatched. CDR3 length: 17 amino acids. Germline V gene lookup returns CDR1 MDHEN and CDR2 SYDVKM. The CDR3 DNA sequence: TGTGCCAGCAGTCCCGGGACAGGAACCTCAACTAATGAAAAACTGTTTTTT. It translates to CASSPGTGTSTNEKLFF.

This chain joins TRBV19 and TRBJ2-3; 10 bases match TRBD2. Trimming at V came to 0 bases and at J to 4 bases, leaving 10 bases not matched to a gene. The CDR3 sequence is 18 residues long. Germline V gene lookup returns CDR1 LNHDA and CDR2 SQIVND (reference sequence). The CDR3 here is CASSIDASGSPISDTQYF. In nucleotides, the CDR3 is TGTGCCAGTAGTATAGATGCTAGCGGGAGTCCAATTTCAGATACGCAGTATTTT.

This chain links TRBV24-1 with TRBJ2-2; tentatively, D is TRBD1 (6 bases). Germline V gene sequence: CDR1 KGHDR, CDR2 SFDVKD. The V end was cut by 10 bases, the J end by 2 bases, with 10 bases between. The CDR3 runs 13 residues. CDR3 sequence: CATETGNTGELFF. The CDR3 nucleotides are TGTGCCACTGAGACAGGAAACACCGGGGAGCTGTTTTTT.

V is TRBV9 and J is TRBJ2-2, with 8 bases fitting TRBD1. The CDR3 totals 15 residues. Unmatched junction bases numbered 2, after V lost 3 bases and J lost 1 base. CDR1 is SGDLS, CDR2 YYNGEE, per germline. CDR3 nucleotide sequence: TGTGCCAGCAGCGGGACAGGGAAGAACACCGGGGAGCTGTTTTTT. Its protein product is CASSGTGKNTGELFF.

Here the CDR3 reads CSASFGQSAFF. For the CDR3, the DNA is TGCAGTGCTAGTTTCGGACAGTCAGCTTTCTTT. This sequence joins TRBV20-1 and TRBJ1-1, with D possibly matching TRBD1 (6 bases). V was shortened by 3 bases and J by 10 bases, with 12 bases between the two germline ends. The CDR3 contains 11 residues. CDR1 and CDR2 from the germline V gene are DFQATT and SNEGSKA (reference sequence).

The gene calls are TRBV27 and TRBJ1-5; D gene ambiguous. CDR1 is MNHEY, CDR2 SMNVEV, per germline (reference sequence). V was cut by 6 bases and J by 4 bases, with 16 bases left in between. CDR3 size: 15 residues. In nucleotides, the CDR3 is TGTGCCAGCAGCCCCGGCGGGCAGTTTAATCAGCCCCAGCATTTT. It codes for CASSPGGQFNQPQHF.

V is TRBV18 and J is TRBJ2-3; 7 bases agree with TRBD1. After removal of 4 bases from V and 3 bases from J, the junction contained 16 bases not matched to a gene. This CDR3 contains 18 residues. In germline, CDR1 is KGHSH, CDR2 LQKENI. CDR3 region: CASSRTGVSGETTDTQYF. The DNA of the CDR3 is TGTGCCAGCTCACGAACAGGGGTATCTGGAGAGACGACAGATACGCAGTATTTT.

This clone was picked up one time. CDR3 residues: CASSLALTGWETQYF. Here the CDR3 DNA reads TGCGCCAGCAGCTTGGCCCTGACAGGGTGGGAGACCCAGTACTTC. V is TRBV5-1 and J is TRBJ2-5, with 7 bases aligning to TRBD1. With V trimmed by 0 bases and J by 5 bases, 7 bases remained unmatched. Germline assignment: CDR1 SGHRS and CDR2 YFSETQ. The CDR3 consists of 15 residues.

The CDR3 region is CASSPTDSRYSNQPQHF. CDR3 nucleotides: TGTGCCAGCTCACCAACAGACAGTCGCTATAGCAATCAGCCCCAGCATTTT. The chain is built from TRBV18 and TRBJ1-5; D is perhaps TRBD1 (5 bases). Trimming took 2 bases from V and 0 from J, leaving 14 bases between them. Germline CDR1 is KGHSH and CDR2 is LQKENI. The CDR3 extends over 17 amino acids. Variable domain in full (rest from reference TRBV18 and TRBJ1-5): NAGVMQNPRHLVRRRGQEARLRCSPMKGHSHVYWYRQLPEEGLKFMVYLQKENIIDESGMPKERFSAEFPKEGPSILRIQQVVRGDSAAYFCASSPTDSRYSNQPQHFGDGTRLSIL.